The rows below give T cell receptor beta chains drawn from one sample of a study of cytomegalovirus exposure and HLA in healthy donors. Measured with immunoSEQ multiplex PCR; TCRdb has only the in-frame clones, and not every one. The data show 85,000 to 100,000 clones, over 75% seen once. Sequenced material: PBMCs. The receptor source for this set is a man under 40 in good health and CMV-seronegative. Both conserved end residues are part of each CDR3. The D gene is left open where the match is weak. For some rows the clone size is stated as once, few or many, or as a class when expanded; others skip it.

D gene,clone size,V gene,J gene,CDR3 protein,CDR3 DNA
TRBD1,-,TRBV5-6,TRBJ1-1,CASSRGTGGSNTEAFF,TGTGCCAGCAGCAGGGGGACAGGAGGATCCAACACTGAAGCTTTCTTT
-,few,TRBV5-1,TRBJ2-7,CASSSTGFYEQYF,TGCGCCAGCAGCTCAACAGGGTTCTACGAGCAGTACTTC
-,-,TRBV7-2,TRBJ1-1,CASSLDAGAGTEAFF,TGTGCCAGCAGCTTAGACGCGGGGGCTGGTACTGAAGCTTTCTTT
TRBD1,-,TRBV4-1,TRBJ1-5,CASSHDRGSGQPQHF,TGCGCCAGCAGCCACGACAGGGGGAGCGGGCAGCCCCAGCATTTT
TRBD1,once,TRBV30,TRBJ2-7,CAWSAPGQGPPQYF,TGTGCCTGGAGTGCCCCGGGACAGGGCCCACCTCAGTACTTC
-,-,TRBV6-8,TRBJ1-1,CAKGRGANTEAFF,TGTGCCAAAGGGAGGGGGGCCAACACTGAAGCTTTCTTT
-,-,TRBV5-1,TRBJ1-6,CASSLGTGNSPLHF,TGCGCCAGCAGCTTGGGAACAGGGAATTCACCCCTCCACTTT
-,-,TRBV19,TRBJ2-2,CATPDRETGELFF,TGTGCCACCCCGGACCGGGAGACCGGGGAGCTGTTTTTT
TRBD2,-,TRBV10-3,TRBJ2-3,CAISESLAKADTQYF,TGTGCCATCAGTGAGTCACTAGCGAAGGCAGATACGCAGTATTTT
-,-,TRBV4-3,TRBJ1-4,CASSHSGTNEKLFF,TGCGCCAGCAGCCATTCCGGGACTAATGAAAAACTGTTTTTT
-,-,TRBV5-4,TRBJ2-3,CASSLGVTSTDTQYF,TGTGCCAGCAGCTTGGGGGTGACTAGTACAGATACGCAGTATTTT
-,-,TRBV10-3,TRBJ2-7,CAISEIGEQYF,TGTGCCATCAGTGAGATCGGCGAGCAGTACTTC
-,-,TRBV4-3,TRBJ2-1,CASSQASGSNEQFF,TGCGCCAGCAGCCAGGCTTCAGGGTCCAATGAGCAGTTCTTC
-,-,TRBV6-5,TRBJ2-3,CASSRQSGWDTQYF,TGTGCCAGCAGCCGACAGTCCGGTTGGGATACGCAGTATTTT
-,-,TRBV15,TRBJ1-5,CATSTRDIRLQPQHF,TGTGCCACCAGTACCCGGGACATAAGACTACAGCCCCAGCATTTT
TRBD2,-,TRBV25-1,TRBJ2-1,CASSEAGLAGSGEQFF,TGTGCCAGCAGTGAAGCCGGGCTAGCGGGTTCGGGTGAGCAGTTCTTC
-,-,TRBV2,TRBJ2-2,CASRGVIITGELFF,TGTGCCAGCAGGGGCGTTATCATCACCGGGGAGCTGTTTTTT
TRBD1,-,TRBV7-6,TRBJ1-6,CASSGGTAYNSPLHF,TGTGCCAGCAGCGGGGGGACAGCGTATAATTCACCCCTCCACTTT
-,-,TRBV6-5,TRBJ1-2,CASSYATGYYGYTF,TGTGCCAGCAGTTACGCCACAGGGTATTATGGCTACACCTTC
TRBD2,-,TRBV10-3,TRBJ2-5,CAISDGLALETQYF,TGTGCCATCAGTGATGGACTAGCCCTCGAGACCCAGTACTTC
TRBD2,-,TRBV7-2,TRBJ2-3,CASSLGGGDRDTQYF,TGTGCCAGCAGCTTAGGCGGGGGGGACCGGGATACGCAGTATTTT
TRBD1,-,TRBV28,TRBJ2-4,CASSIRDRVVENIQYF,TGTGCCAGCAGTATTAGGGACAGGGTGGTCGAAAACATTCAGTACTTC
TRBD2,once,TRBV28,TRBJ2-7,CASKRLAGLYEQYF,TGTGCCAGCAAAAGACTAGCGGGCCTCTACGAGCAGTACTTC
-,-,TRBV27,TRBJ2-7,CASSLRTGIVDEQYF,TGTGCCAGCAGTTTACGCACAGGGATTGTCGACGAGCAGTACTTC
-,-,TRBV5-1,TRBJ1-1,CASSLWPKRDMNTEAFF,TGCGCCAGCAGCTTGTGGCCCAAGCGGGATATGAACACTGAAGCTTTCTTT
-,once,TRBV25-1,TRBJ1-1,CASSAGAMNTEAFF,TGTGCCAGCAGCGCAGGGGCGATGAACACTGAAGCTTTCTTT
TRBD2,-,TRBV9,TRBJ2-1,CASSIGTSGSGGGEQFF,TGTGCCAGCAGCATAGGGACTAGCGGGAGTGGGGGGGGTGAGCAGTTCTTC
-,-,TRBV27,TRBJ1-5,CASSLEPPQSFGPQHF,TGTGCCAGCAGTTTAGAGCCCCCACAGAGTTTTGGGCCCCAGCATTTT
TRBD2,-,TRBV10-3,TRBJ2-6,CAISESGGSSGANVLTF,TGTGCCATCAGTGAGTCGGGGGGGAGCTCTGGGGCCAACGTCCTGACTTTC
-,-,TRBV7-2,TRBJ1-2,CASSRGGREGYGYTF,TGTGCCAGCAGCCGGGGGGGACGGGAGGGCTATGGCTACACCTTC
-,-,TRBV5-1,TRBJ2-7,CASSLDPAGTNEQYF,TGCGCCAGCAGCTTGGACCCGGCAGGTACAAACGAGCAGTACTTC
TRBD2,-,TRBV5-1,TRBJ2-3,CASSFGLAGVGVDTQYF,TGCGCCAGCAGCTTCGGACTAGCGGGAGTGGGAGTCGATACGCAGTATTTT
-,-,TRBV5-4,TRBJ2-7,CASSLEGVYEQYF,TGTGCCAGCAGCTTGGAGGGGGTCTACGAGCAGTACTTC
-,-,TRBV6-5,TRBJ1-1,CASSYILEKGTEAFF,TGTGCCAGCAGTTACATACTGGAAAAGGGGACTGAAGCTTTCTTT
-,few,TRBV5-6,TRBJ1-2,CASSTGGGGLYGYTF,TGTGCCAGCAGCACTGGGGGAGGGGGATTATATGGCTACACCTTC
TRBD1,-,TRBV6-1,TRBJ1-3,CASSARDRISGNTIYF,TGTGCCAGCAGTGCCCGGGACAGGATCTCTGGAAACACCATATATTTT
TRBD2,-,TRBV7-6,TRBJ2-1,CASSSLAGTYEQFF,TGTGCCAGCAGCTCACTAGCGGGGACCTATGAGCAGTTCTTC
TRBD1,-,TRBV11-2,TRBJ1-4,CASSFGQGIANEKLFF,TGTGCCAGCAGCTTTGGACAGGGGATCGCTAATGAAAAACTGTTTTTT
-,-,TRBV29-1,TRBJ1-1,CSVAPPSEAFF,TGCAGCGTTGCACCTCCCAGTGAAGCTTTCTTT
-,-,TRBV6-5,TRBJ1-5,CASRAGEGSPQHF,TGTGCCAGCAGGGCAGGGGAGGGGAGTCCCCAGCATTTT
TRBD1,-,TRBV30,TRBJ2-7,CAWSSRRTGGEQYF,TGTGCCTGGAGTTCCAGACGGACAGGTGGCGAGCAGTACTTC
-,-,TRBV5-1,TRBJ2-5,CASSLKGGQGETQYF,TGCGCCAGCAGCTTGAAGGGTGGCCAGGGAGAGACCCAGTACTTC
-,-,TRBV25-1,TRBJ2-7,CASSEIQAEQYF,TGTGCCAGCAGTGAAATTCAGGCGGAGCAGTACTTC
TRBD1,-,TRBV2,TRBJ1-5,CASSVEGAQPQHF,TGTGCCAGCTCAGTTGAGGGGGCTCAGCCCCAGCATTTT
-,once,TRBV2,TRBJ1-6,CASTQGTPYNSPLHF,TGTGCCAGCACCCAGGGGACCCCCTATAATTCACCCCTCCACTTT
TRBD2,-,TRBV4-2,TRBJ2-5,CASSLLLAGKQETQYF,TGTGCCAGCAGCCTCCTTTTAGCGGGGAAGCAAGAGACCCAGTACTTC
TRBD1,-,TRBV4-3,TRBJ1-5,CASSLDRGVNQPQHF,TGCGCCAGCAGCTTGGACAGGGGAGTGAATCAGCCCCAGCATTTT
-,once,TRBV14,TRBJ1-2,CASSPGQLYGYTF,TGTGCCAGCAGCCCCGGACAGCTCTATGGCTACACCTTC